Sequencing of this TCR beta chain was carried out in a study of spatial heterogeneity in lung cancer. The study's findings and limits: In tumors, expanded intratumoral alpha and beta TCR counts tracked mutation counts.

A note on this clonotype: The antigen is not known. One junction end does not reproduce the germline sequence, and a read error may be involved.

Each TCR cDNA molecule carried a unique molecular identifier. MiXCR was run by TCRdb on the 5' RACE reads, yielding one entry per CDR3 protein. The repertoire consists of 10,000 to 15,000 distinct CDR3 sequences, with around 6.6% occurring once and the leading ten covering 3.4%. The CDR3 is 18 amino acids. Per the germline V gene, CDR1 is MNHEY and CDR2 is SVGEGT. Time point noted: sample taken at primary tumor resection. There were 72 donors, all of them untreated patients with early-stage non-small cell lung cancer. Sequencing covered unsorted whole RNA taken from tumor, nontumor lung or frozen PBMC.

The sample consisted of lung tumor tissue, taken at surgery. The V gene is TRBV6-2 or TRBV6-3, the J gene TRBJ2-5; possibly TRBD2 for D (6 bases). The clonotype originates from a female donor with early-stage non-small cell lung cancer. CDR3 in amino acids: CTSSYSSGGGRLRETRYF. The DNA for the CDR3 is TGTACCAGCAGTTACTCGAGCGGCGGAGGGCGCCTTAGAGAGACCCGGTACTTC.